A single sample is the source of the 5 T cell receptor beta chains below, sequenced in a study of shared clonotypes between healthy human individuals. The naive CD8 subset, CD45RO-negative cells positively selected for CCR7, excluded terminally differentiated effector memory CD45RA+ cells. TCRdb's copy holds only in-frame clones and misses some; the assay was immunoSEQ multiplex PCR. The repertoire consists of some 2.1 million clones, with over 85% occurring once and the leading ten covering around 1.7%. Sequencing was performed on naive CD8+ T cells from PBMCs. Every receptor here comes from a man between 18 and 35 years old in good health. Some clones in this sample may be carry-over from other donors' samples.

The J gene is TRBJ1-1, the V gene TRBV27, with no clear D. Germline lookup yields CDR1 MNHEY and CDR2 SMNVEV (reference sequence). The CDR3 loop spans 13 amino acids. Trimming took off 6 bases at V and 5 bases at J, with 13 bases between the two ends. CDR3: CASRILLSTEAFF. The CDR3 bases are TGTGCCAGCAGGATCCTATTGAGTACTGAAGCTTTCTTT.

This sequence joins TRBV9 and TRBJ2-7; 8 bases are shared with TRBD1. The junction had 8 bases not matched to a gene; V was cut back by 4 bases and J by 2 bases. Germline V gives CDR1 SGDLS, CDR2 YYNGEE. CDR3 length equals 15 residues. CDR3 in DNA: TGTGCCAGCAGCCTGACCGGACAGGGTACCTACGAGCAGTACTTC. This encodes CASSLTGQGTYEQYF.

J is TRBJ2-4 and V is TRBV2; TRBD2 agrees at 9 bases. J gave up 3 bases and V 3 bases, and 6 bases lay outside the gene matches. There are 16 residues in the CDR3. Germline-derived CDR1 and CDR2 are SNHLY and FYNNEI. The CDR3 region is CASSDWAGGDKNIQYF. CDR3 coding DNA: TGTGCCAGCAGTGACTGGGCGGGAGGGGACAAAAACATTCAGTACTTC.

The CDR3 region is CASSIKRERNYEQYF. In nucleotides, the CDR3 is TGTGCCAGCAGCATAAAGCGGGAGCGCAACTACGAGCAGTACTTC. The rearrangement joins TRBV5-4 to TRBJ2-7; TRBD2 matches at 8 bases. This CDR3 has 15 amino acids. V lost 4 bases to trimming and J lost 3 bases; unmatched junction nucleotides: 9. Germline CDR1 SGHNT, CDR2 YYREEE (reference sequence).

The chain links TRBV4-1 to TRBJ2-2; D perhaps matches TRBD1 (5 bases). Germline V gives CDR1 MGHRA, CDR2 YSYEKL. V lost 1 base to trimming and J lost 6 bases, with 12 bases between them. This CDR3 has 15 residues. CDR3 bases: TGCGCCAGCAGCCAAGGCCAGGGTGGGCCCGGGGAGCTGTTTTTT. Translated: CASSQGQGGPGELFF.